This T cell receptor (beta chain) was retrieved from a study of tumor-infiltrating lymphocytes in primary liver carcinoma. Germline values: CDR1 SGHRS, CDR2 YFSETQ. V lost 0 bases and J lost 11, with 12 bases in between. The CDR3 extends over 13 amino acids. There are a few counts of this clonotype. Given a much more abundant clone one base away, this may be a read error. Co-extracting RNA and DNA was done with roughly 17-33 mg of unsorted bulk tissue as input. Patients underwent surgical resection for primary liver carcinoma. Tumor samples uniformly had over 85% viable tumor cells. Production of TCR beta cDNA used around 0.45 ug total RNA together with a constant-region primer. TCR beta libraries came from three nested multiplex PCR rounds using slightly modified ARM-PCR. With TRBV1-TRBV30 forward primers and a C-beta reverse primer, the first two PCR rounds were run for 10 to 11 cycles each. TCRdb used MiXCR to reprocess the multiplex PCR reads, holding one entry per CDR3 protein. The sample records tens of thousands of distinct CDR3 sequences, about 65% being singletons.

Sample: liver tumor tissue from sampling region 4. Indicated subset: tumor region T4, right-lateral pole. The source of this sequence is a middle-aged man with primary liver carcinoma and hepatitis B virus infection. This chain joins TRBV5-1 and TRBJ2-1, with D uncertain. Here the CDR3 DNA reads TGCGCCAGCAGCTTGGGTAGCTACGGTAAGCAGTTCTTC. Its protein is CASSLGSYGKQFF. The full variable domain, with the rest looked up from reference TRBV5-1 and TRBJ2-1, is KAGVTQTPRYLIKTRGQQVTLSCSPISGHRSVSWYQQTPGQGLQFLFEYFSETQRNKGNFPGRFSGRQFSNSRSEMNVSTLELGDSALYLCASSLGSYGKQFFGPGTRLTVL.